Following are 18 T cell receptor beta chains from one sample sequenced in a study of T cell repertoires in cytomegalovirus infection. TCRdb passed the reads through MiXCR, listing each CDR3 protein once. The table has roughly 150,000 distinct CDR3 sequences, 30% to 40% seen once; the top ten hold roughly 51%. Their antigen targets remain unknown. The starting material was CD8+ T cells from cultured PBMCs, obtained from culture after CMV antigen stimulation. These receptors came from a human donor in good health (CMV status not recorded). Some clones in this sample may be carry-over from other donors' samples.

The chain couples TRBV6-6 to TRBJ2-7; 7 bases align to TRBD1. The CDR3 totals 13 residues. Germline CDR1 reads MNHNY; CDR2 reads SVGAGI (reference sequence). V trimming: 6 bases; J trimming: 2 bases; junction bases outside the gene matches: 4. The CDR3 is CASSNTGAYEQYF. DNA of the CDR3: TGTGCCAGCAGCAACACAGGGGCCTACGAGCAGTACTTC.

This clonotype was counted a few times. The J gene is TRBJ2-3, the V gene TRBV7-9, with TRBD1 matching over 7 bases. Germline values: CDR1 SEHNR, CDR2 FQNEAQ (reference sequence). V shed 0 bases and J 7 bases; nucleotides not matched to a gene: 4. The CDR3 extends over 14 amino acids. The DNA of the CDR3 is TGTGCCAGCAGCTTAGCTCAGGACAGGCATACGCAGTATTTT. Protein product: CASSLAQDRHTQYF.

This clonotype was seen a few times. V and J are TRBV29-1 and TRBJ2-5; the D gene is possibly TRBD1 (6 bases). Looked up from germline, CDR1 is SQVTM and CDR2 is ANQGSEA. Trimming cost V 0 bases and J 0 bases, with 11 bases left between them. The CDR3 totals 15 residues. This chain's CDR3 is CSVEEGRGYQETQYF. CDR3 DNA: TGCAGCGTTGAAGAAGGAAGGGGGTACCAAGAGACCCAGTACTTC.

This clonotype showed up just a few times. V gene TRBV27 combines with J gene TRBJ2-5; TRBD2 agrees at 8 bases. Per germline, CDR1 MNHEY and CDR2 SMNVEV (reference sequence). J gave up 4 bases and V 11 bases, and 12 bases lay outside the gene matches. The CDR3 runs 14 residues. The CDR3 coding sequence is TGTGCCTCCAAACTCGCGGGGGGCCGAGAGACCCAGTACTTC. Translated: CASKLAGGRETQYF.

The CDR3: CASSEIRDGRYGYTF. CDR3 nucleotide sequence: TGTGCCAGCAGTGAAATAAGGGACGGCCGATATGGCTACACCTTC. This sequence joins TRBV2 and TRBJ1-2, with a weak D call TRBD1 (5 bases). Deletions cut 2 bases from V and 5 bases from J, with 15 bases between. This CDR3 has 15 amino acids. Germline loops: CDR1 SNHLY, CDR2 FYNNEI.

The J gene is TRBJ1-2, the V gene TRBV6-6; TRBD1 agrees at 9 bases. The CDR3 is made up of 14 amino acids. V was clipped by 3 bases and J by 6 bases; unmatched bases: 5. CDR1 MNHNY and CDR2 SVGAGI come from the germline V gene (reference sequence). CDR3 nucleotide sequence: TGTGCCAGCAGTTATTCCGGGACAGGGAATGGCTACACCTTC. Amino acid sequence: CASSYSGTGNGYTF.

The chain recombines TRBV29-1 with TRBJ1-2; D remains unclear. The germline V gene encodes CDR1 SQVTM and CDR2 ANQGSEA. CDR3 length equals 12 residues. Trimming shortened V by 6 bases and J by 11 bases, and 19 bases separated the two germline ends. For the CDR3, the DNA is TGCAGCGTCCCCGGTGGAGGCCTGGGGTACACCTTC. Protein product: CSVPGGGLGYTF.

This clonotype was found many times. The chain joins TRBV6-1 to TRBJ1-2; the D is unclear. Trimming left V 1 base short and J 4 bases short, with 10 bases between. The CDR3 is 14 residues long. The germline gives CDR1 MNHNS, CDR2 SASEGT. The CDR3 DNA follows: TGTGCCAGCAGTGAAGGACGGTATGCCTATGGCTACACCTTC. Its protein is CASSEGRYAYGYTF.

The J gene is TRBJ2-1, the V gene TRBV25-1, with unresolved D. Trimming cost V 4 bases and J 5 bases, with 12 bases left between them. CDR3 size: 14 residues. Germline-derived CDR1 and CDR2 are MGHDK and SYGVNS. CDR3 loop: CASSALFNNNEQFF. The CDR3 DNA sequence: TGTGCCAGCAGTGCCCTTTTTAACAACAATGAGCAGTTCTTC.

As regards this clonotype: This may be a read error: a much more frequent sequence differs by one nucleotide. In DNA form, the CDR3 reads TGTGCCAGCAGCTCAGAGGGCGGAGATGTTTACACCGGGGAGCTGTTTTTT. It codes for CASSSEGGDVYTGELFF. This chain links TRBV7-6 with TRBJ2-2; D is perhaps TRBD2 (5 bases). The CDR3 covers 17 residues. Per germline, CDR1 SGHVS and CDR2 FNYEAQ. V lost 4 bases, J lost 3 bases, and 18 bases lay in between.

This chain connects TRBV12-3 or TRBV12-4 to TRBJ2-2; 8 bases are shared with TRBD1. The CDR3 is 14 residues long. The V gene end was trimmed by 6 bases and the J gene end by 6 bases; junction bases not matched to a gene: 6. CDR3 region: CASSHPQGAGELFF. CDR3 coding DNA: TGTGCCAGCAGCCACCCACAGGGGGCCGGGGAGCTGTTTTTT.

The V call is TRBV28, the J call TRBJ2-2, with D maybe TRBD2 (6 bases). Germline CDR1 and CDR2: MDHEN and SYDVKM. The V end lost 6 bases, the J end lost 5 bases, and 13 bases lay between the germline ends. The CDR3 runs 14 residues. In DNA, the CDR3 is TGTGCCAGCAGGGCGTTAGCGGAAACCGGGGAGCTGTTTTTT. Amino acid sequence: CASRALAETGELFF.

A few counts support this clonotype. The chain recombines TRBV19 with TRBJ1-1; no definite D call. The CDR3 runs to 14 residues. Looked up from germline, CDR1 is LNHDA and CDR2 is SQIVND (reference sequence). The V and J ends lost 2 bases and 3 bases respectively, with 10 bases between them. The DNA of the CDR3 is TGTGCCAGTAGTATATCGGTGTGGGACACTGAAGCTTTCTTT. Amino acid sequence: CASSISVWDTEAFF.

V and J are TRBV2 and TRBJ1-1; tentative D call: TRBD1 (6 bases). CDR1 and CDR2 (germline): SNHLY, FYNNEI. This CDR3 region has 14 residues. The V and J ends lost 8 bases and 5 bases respectively, with 18 bases between them. The chain's CDR3 is CASGTLDSATEAFF. As DNA, the CDR3 is TGTGCCAGCGGGACACTCGACTCGGCAACTGAAGCTTTCTTT. The variable domain in full, with the rest retrieved from reference TRBV2 and TRBJ1-1, is EPEVTQTPSHQVTQMGQEVILRCVPISNHLYFYWYRQILGQKVEFLVSFYNNEISEKSEIFDDQFSVERPDGSNFTLKIRSTKLEDSAMYFCASGTLDSATEAFFGQGTRLTVV.

The chain has TRBV5-6 and TRBJ2-7; the match to TRBD1 covers 8 bases. V shed 4 bases and J 3 bases; nucleotides not matched to a gene: 6. CDR1 and CDR2 from the germline V gene are SGHDT and YYEEEE. CDR3 size: 14 residues. The DNA for the CDR3 is TGTGCCAGCAGCAGGGACAGGAGCAACTACGAGCAGTACTTC. This sequence encodes CASSRDRSNYEQYF.

The chain links TRBV7-9 to TRBJ2-7; D is unclear. The CDR3 extends over 16 amino acids. V was cut by 4 bases and J by 2 bases, with 18 bases left in between. Germline-derived CDR1 and CDR2 are SEHNR and FQNEAQ (reference sequence). CDR3 DNA sequence: TGTGCCAGCAGCTCCGTAAGGTCCACTGACACCTACGAGCAGTACTTC. It encodes CASSSVRSTDTYEQYF.

The chain couples TRBV12-3 or TRBV12-4 to TRBJ2-1, with 10 bases lining up with TRBD1. This CDR3 is built from 16 residues. The V segment lost 5 bases and the J segment 2 bases; nucleotides outside the gene matches: 6. The CDR3 protein is CASSRQGAQTYNEQFF. The DNA for the CDR3 is TGTGCCAGCAGTCGACAGGGGGCGCAGACCTACAATGAGCAGTTCTTC.

This clonotype was seen a handful of times. The chain couples TRBV7-2 to TRBJ2-5; TRBD2 agrees at 7 bases. The length of the CDR3 is 15 residues. The junction had 8 bases not matched to a gene; V was cut back by 5 bases and J by 2 bases. CDR1 and CDR2 (germline): SGHTA, FQGNSA. CDR3 sequence reads: CASSPGLNSQETQYF. As DNA, the CDR3 is TGTGCCAGCAGCCCGGGACTAAACTCACAAGAGACCCAGTACTTC.